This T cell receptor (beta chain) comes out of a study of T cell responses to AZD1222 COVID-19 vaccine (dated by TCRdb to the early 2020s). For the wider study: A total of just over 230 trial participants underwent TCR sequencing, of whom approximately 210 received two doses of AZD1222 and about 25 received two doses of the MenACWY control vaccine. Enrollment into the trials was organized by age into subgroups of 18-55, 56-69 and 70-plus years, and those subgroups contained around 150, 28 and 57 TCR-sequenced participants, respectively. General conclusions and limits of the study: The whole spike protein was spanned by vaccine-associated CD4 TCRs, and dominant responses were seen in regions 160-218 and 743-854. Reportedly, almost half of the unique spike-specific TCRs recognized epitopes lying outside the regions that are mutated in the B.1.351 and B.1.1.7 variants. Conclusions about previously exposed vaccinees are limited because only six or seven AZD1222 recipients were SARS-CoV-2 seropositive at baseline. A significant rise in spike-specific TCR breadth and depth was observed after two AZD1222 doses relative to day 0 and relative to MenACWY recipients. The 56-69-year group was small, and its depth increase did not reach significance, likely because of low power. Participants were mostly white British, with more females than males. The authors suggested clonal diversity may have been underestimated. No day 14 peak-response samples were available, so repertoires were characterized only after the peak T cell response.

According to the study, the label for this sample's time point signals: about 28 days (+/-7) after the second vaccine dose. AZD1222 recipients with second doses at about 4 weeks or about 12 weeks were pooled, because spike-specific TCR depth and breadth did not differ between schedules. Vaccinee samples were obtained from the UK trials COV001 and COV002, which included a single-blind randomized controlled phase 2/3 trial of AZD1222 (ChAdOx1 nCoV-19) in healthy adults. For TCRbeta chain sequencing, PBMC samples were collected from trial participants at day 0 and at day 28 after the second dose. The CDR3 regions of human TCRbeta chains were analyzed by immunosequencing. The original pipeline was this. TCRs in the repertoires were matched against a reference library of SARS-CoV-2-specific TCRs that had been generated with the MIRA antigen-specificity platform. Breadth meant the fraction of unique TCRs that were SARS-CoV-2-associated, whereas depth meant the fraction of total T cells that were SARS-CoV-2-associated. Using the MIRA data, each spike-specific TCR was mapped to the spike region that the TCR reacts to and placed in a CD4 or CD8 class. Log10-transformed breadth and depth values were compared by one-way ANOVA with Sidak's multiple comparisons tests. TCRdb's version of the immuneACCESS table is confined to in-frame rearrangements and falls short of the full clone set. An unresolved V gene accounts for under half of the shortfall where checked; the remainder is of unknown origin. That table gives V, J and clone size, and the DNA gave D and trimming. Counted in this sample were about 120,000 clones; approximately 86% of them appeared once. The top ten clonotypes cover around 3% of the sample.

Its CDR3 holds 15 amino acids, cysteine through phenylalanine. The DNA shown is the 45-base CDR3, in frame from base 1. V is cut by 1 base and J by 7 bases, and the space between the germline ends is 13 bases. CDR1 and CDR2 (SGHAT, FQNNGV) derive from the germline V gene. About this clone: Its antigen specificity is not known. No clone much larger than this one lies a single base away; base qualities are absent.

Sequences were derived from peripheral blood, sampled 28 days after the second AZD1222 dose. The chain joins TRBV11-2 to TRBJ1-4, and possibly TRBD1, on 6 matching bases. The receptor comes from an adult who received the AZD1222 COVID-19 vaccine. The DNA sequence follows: TGTGCCAGCAGCTTAGCTGGCGGGGGCCGTGAAAAACTGTTTTTT. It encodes CASSLAGGGREKLFF.